A single sample gave rise to the 29 T cell receptor beta chains below, sequenced in a study of blood T cell repertoires in COVID-19. Assay used: immunoSEQ multiplex PCR; TCRdb lists only in-frame clones, some missing. The sample lists tens of thousands of clones; 85% were seen once. Sequenced input: peripheral blood. The source of these receptors is a woman in her 70s in a cohort sampled during active COVID-19.

The V call is TRBV27, the J call TRBJ1-5; 10 bases align to TRBD1. The CDR3 spans 16 residues. Germline CDR1 and CDR2: MNHEY and SMNVEV (reference sequence). V shed 4 bases, J shed 7 bases, and the junction held 10 bases outside the gene matches. The CDR3 sequence: CASSSTRQGAEQPQHF. As DNA, the CDR3 is TGTGCCAGCAGTTCCACCCGACAGGGGGCCGAACAGCCCCAGCATTTT.

The V and J genes are TRBV18 and TRBJ1-2, with D maybe TRBD1 (5 bases). Per germline, CDR1 KGHSH and CDR2 LQKENI. The V gene lost 4 bases and the J gene lost 1 base, with 16 bases spanning the gap. The CDR3 contains 16 residues. CDR3 in amino acids: CASSLNRDSSNYGYTF. DNA of the CDR3: TGTGCCAGCTCACTAAACCGGGACTCGAGTAACTATGGCTACACCTTC.

This chain links TRBV12-3 or TRBV12-4 with TRBJ2-4; D perhaps matches TRBD2 (5 bases). V was trimmed by 7 bases and J by 6 bases, leaving 13 bases between them. CDR3 length: 13 amino acids. CDR3 nucleotides: TGTGCCAGCAACGGGAACGGGGTAAACATTCAGTACTTC. It encodes CASNGNGVNIQYF.

The chain has TRBV19 and TRBJ1-2; D gene uncertain. There are 15 residues in the CDR3. Germline-derived CDR1 and CDR2 are LNHDA and SQIVND (reference sequence). The V and J ends lost 0 bases and 4 bases respectively, with 12 bases between them. This CDR3 is CASSIEARTSYGYTF. The CDR3 region has the DNA TGTGCCAGTAGTATAGAAGCCCGTACTTCCTATGGCTACACCTTC.

This clone came up once. CDR3 in amino acids: CASSLANFEQFF. In DNA form, the CDR3 reads TGTGCCAGCAGCTTGGCAAATTTTGAGCAGTTCTTC. This chain joins TRBV5-4 and TRBJ2-1, with D uncertain. Germline CDR1 and CDR2: SGHNT and YYREEE (reference sequence). There are 12 residues in the CDR3. The V end was cut by 0 bases, the J end by 9 bases, with 7 bases between.

The chain carries TRBV7-9 and TRBJ2-3; D is ambiguous. Germline CDR1 reads SEHNR; CDR2 reads FQNEAQ (reference sequence). Trimming stripped 2 bases from V and 0 bases from J, with 6 bases between. The CDR3 is 14 amino acids. This CDR3 is CASSLSSSTDTQYF. CDR3 coding DNA: TGTGCCAGCAGCTTATCTTCTAGCACAGATACGCAGTATTTT.

The rearrangement uses TRBV5-1 and TRBJ2-2; 11 bases match TRBD2. Germline V lookup: CDR1 SGHRS, CDR2 YFSETQ. The V segment lost 5 bases and the J segment 4 bases; nucleotides outside the gene matches: 1. CDR3 length: 14 residues. The CDR3 sequence is CASRLAGVTGELFF. CDR3 DNA: TGCGCCAGCAGACTAGCGGGAGTCACCGGGGAGCTGTTTTTT.

The J gene is TRBJ2-7, the V gene TRBV28, with D hard to call. This CDR3 spans 12 amino acids. V was shortened by 4 bases and J by 4 bases, with 8 bases between the two germline ends. Looked up from germline, CDR1 is MDHEN and CDR2 is SYDVKM. Here the CDR3 DNA reads TGTGCCAGCAGTTCGGGTTTGTACGAGCAGTACTTC. It is translated as CASSSGLYEQYF. Looking up the rest from reference TRBV28 and TRBJ2-7 gives the full variable domain: DVKVTQSSRYLVKRTGEKVFLECVQDMDHENMFWYRQDPGLGLRLIYFSYDVKMKEKGDIPEGYSVSREKKERFSLILESASTNQTSMYLCASSSGLYEQYFGPGTRLTVT.

The chain is built from TRBV5-4 and TRBJ2-7; 9 bases agree with TRBD2. After removal of 2 bases from V and 6 bases from J, the junction contained 6 bases not matched to a gene. The CDR3 covers 14 residues. Germline V gene data show CDR1 as SGHNT and CDR2 as YYREEE (reference sequence). The CDR3, as DNA: TGTGCCAGCAGCTTTGTTAGCGGGAGCCCCGAGCAGTACTTC. This sequence encodes CASSFVSGSPEQYF. Full variable domain (remainder filled in from reference TRBV5-4 and TRBJ2-7): ETGVTQSPTHLIKTRGQQVTLRCSSQSGHNTVSWYQQALGQGPQFIFQYYREEENGRGNFPPRFSGLQFPNYSSELNVNALELDDSALYLCASSFVSGSPEQYFGPGTRLTVT.

The chain is built from TRBV19 and TRBJ2-7, with 7 bases matching TRBD1. The germline gives CDR1 LNHDA, CDR2 SQIVND (reference sequence). The ends lost 1 base at V and 3 bases at J; junction bases unmatched: 6. The CDR3 spans 15 residues. The CDR3 coding sequence is TGTGCCAGTAGTATAGCCACAGGGGTTCGCTACGAGCAGTACTTC. Translated, it gives CASSIATGVRYEQYF.

The chain links TRBV29-1 to TRBJ1-1; D unresolved. The V gene lost 6 bases and the J gene lost 5 bases, with 13 bases spanning the gap. Per germline, CDR1 SQVTM and CDR2 ANQGSEA. This CDR3 has 12 residues. The CDR3 DNA reads TGCAGCGTCTCGAGGTCGGGTACTGAAGCTTTCTTT. It encodes CSVSRSGTEAFF.

The chain is built from TRBV7-2 and TRBJ2-3; TRBD2 is a possible D gene (6 bases). This CDR3 has 15 amino acids. Trimming cost V 5 bases and J 0 bases, with 12 bases left between them. The V gene's germline CDR1 is SGHTA and CDR2 FQGNSA. The CDR3 bases are TGTGCCAGCAGCCCCCTAGCGACTAGCACAGATACGCAGTATTTT. It encodes CASSPLATSTDTQYF.

The chain carries TRBV18 and TRBJ2-1; 9 nucleotides line up with TRBD2. The V gene's germline CDR1 is KGHSH and CDR2 LQKENI. The CDR3 totals 16 residues. V trimming: 6 bases; J trimming: 5 bases; junction bases outside the gene matches: 11. The CDR3 DNA reads TGTGCCAGCTCCCTAGCAGTCGCGGGAGGGGACAATGAGCAGTTCTTC. It yields the protein CASSLAVAGGDNEQFF.

The V gene is TRBV7-2, the J gene TRBJ1-3; D is perhaps TRBD1 (6 bases). Germline values: CDR1 SGHTA, CDR2 FQGNSA. The CDR3 is made up of 13 amino acids. The germline V and J ends were trimmed by 4 bases and 4 bases, with 8 bases remaining between them. In DNA, the CDR3 is TGTGCCAGCAGCTCCGACAGGGGAAACACCATATATTTT. Its protein product is CASSSDRGNTIYF.

The V gene is TRBV19, the J gene TRBJ1-6, with TRBD1 matching 7 bases. Germline CDR1 LNHDA, CDR2 SQIVND (reference sequence). With V trimmed by 5 bases and J by 8 bases, 9 bases remained unmatched. The CDR3 totals 15 residues. The CDR3: CASSATGVWHSPLHF. The CDR3 coding sequence is TGTGCCAGTAGTGCAACAGGGGTGTGGCATTCACCCCTCCACTTT.

A single count supports this clone. The V call is TRBV6-1, the J call TRBJ1-2; D gene ambiguous. The CDR3 length is 13 residues. The germline V and J ends were trimmed by 3 bases and 4 bases, with 9 bases remaining between them. CDR1 and CDR2 (germline): MNHNS, SASEGT. The CDR3 DNA reads TGTGCCAGCAGTGAGCAGGATGGCTATGGCTACACCTTC. This codes for CASSEQDGYGYTF.

The J gene is TRBJ2-3, the V gene TRBV6-2 or TRBV6-3, with 7 nucleotides matching TRBD1. The CDR3 extends over 15 amino acids. CDR1 is MNHEY and CDR2 is SVGEGT in the germline V gene. V dropped 6 bases and J dropped 2; count of bases not matched to a gene: 8. The CDR3 sequence: CASSRGQQSTDTQYF. The CDR3 DNA reads TGTGCCAGCAGCCGGGGACAGCAATCCACAGATACGCAGTATTTT.

The table lists this clone with a count of one. This rearrangement joins TRBV11-2 to TRBJ2-7, with TRBD2 matching over 8 bases. The CDR3 runs 18 residues. J gave up 0 bases and V 7 bases, and 17 bases lay outside the gene matches. The germline CDR1 and CDR2 sequences are SGHAT and FQNNGV. The CDR3 loop reads CASKKAGREARSSYEQYF. The CDR3 DNA is TGTGCCAGCAAGAAAGCTGGGCGGGAGGCCCGCAGCTCCTACGAGCAGTACTTC.

This chain joins TRBV3-1 (or the pseudogene TRBV3-2) and TRBJ1-6, with TRBD1 matching over 9 bases. Germline values: CDR1 LGHDT, CDR2 YNNKEL (reference sequence). The CDR3 sequence is 15 residues long. J was trimmed by 8 bases and V by 2 bases; bases with no gene match: 4. The CDR3 is CASSQLGQGDSPLHF. The CDR3, as DNA: TGTGCCAGCAGCCAACTGGGACAGGGCGATTCACCCCTCCACTTT.

This chain uses TRBV5-1 with TRBJ1-1; D remains ambiguous. The germline V gene encodes CDR1 SGHRS and CDR2 YFSETQ. V was trimmed by 1 base and J by 3 bases, leaving 13 bases between them. This CDR3 has 15 residues. CDR3 loop: CASSLNRLRDTEAFF. The CDR3 DNA sequence: TGCGCCAGCAGCTTGAACCGGCTCCGGGACACTGAAGCTTTCTTT.

V gene TRBV4-1 combines with J gene TRBJ2-1, with D perhaps TRBD2 (6 bases). There are 16 residues in the CDR3. The V and J ends lost 2 bases and 7 bases respectively, with 18 bases between them. Per the germline V gene, CDR1 is MGHRA and CDR2 is YSYEKL. The CDR3 DNA reads as TGCGCCAGCAGCCAATCCCCGGGCGGGGTTTGGAATGAGCAGTTCTTC. It encodes CASSQSPGGVWNEQFF.

The genes are TRBV9 and TRBJ1-3; TRBD1 might be the D (6 bases). V was trimmed by 0 bases and J by 0 bases, leaving 19 bases between them. The germline V gene has CDR1 SGDLS and CDR2 YYNGEE. This CDR3 comprises 19 residues. The CDR3 sequence: CASSVEGHPFPRSGNTIYF. The CDR3 DNA reads TGTGCCAGCAGCGTAGAGGGACACCCGTTTCCCCGCTCTGGAAACACCATATATTTT.

This clone showed up just once. The chain carries TRBV7-9 and TRBJ2-3; D is perhaps TRBD1 (5 bases). Germline V gene lookup returns CDR1 SEHNR and CDR2 FQNEAQ (reference sequence). The V and J ends lost 4 bases and 9 bases respectively, with 11 bases between them. The CDR3 extends over 12 amino acids. The CDR3 region is CASSSIDSTQYF. CDR3 DNA: TGTGCCAGCAGCTCGATTGACAGCACGCAGTATTTT.

The chain joins TRBV5-4 to TRBJ1-1, with TRBD1 as a possible D gene (6 bases). The germline CDR1 and CDR2 sequences are SGHNT and YYREEE (reference sequence). The CDR3 has 14 amino acids. Trimming shortened V by 2 bases and J by 1 base, and 9 bases separated the two germline ends. In DNA, the CDR3 is TGTGCCAGCAGCTTCGACAGGAAGAACACTGAAGCTTTCTTT. This gives the protein CASSFDRKNTEAFF.

The rearrangement uses TRBV28 and TRBJ1-2, with 9 positions matching TRBD1. The CDR3 is 13 residues long. The V gene end was trimmed by 10 bases and the J gene end by 2 bases; junction bases not matched to a gene: 5. Germline CDR1 MDHEN, CDR2 SYDVKM. The CDR3 DNA sequence: TGTGCCAACAGGGACAGGGCAAACTATGGCTACACCTTC. Encoded protein: CANRDRANYGYTF.

This chain uses TRBV4-3 with TRBJ2-7, with D maybe TRBD2 (5 bases). CDR1 is LGHNA, CDR2 YSLEER, per germline. V lost 0 bases, J lost 3 bases, and 12 bases lay in between. This CDR3 is 15 amino acids long. CDR3 bases: TGCGCCAGCAGCCAAGAGTTCGGGGAATTCTACGAGCAGTACTTC. Its translation is CASSQEFGEFYEQYF.

The chain uses TRBV12-3 or TRBV12-4 and TRBJ2-1; TRBD2 agrees at 9 bases. CDR3 size: 13 residues. J gave up 6 bases and V 6 bases, and 3 bases lay outside the gene matches. The CDR3 DNA follows: TGTGCCAGCAGACTAGCGGGCGGCAATGAGCAGTTCTTC. This gives the protein CASRLAGGNEQFF.

This sequence joins TRBV19 and TRBJ2-2; D not certain. The V gene lost 1 base and the J gene lost 1 base, with 4 bases spanning the gap. This CDR3 has 14 amino acids. In germline, CDR1 is LNHDA, CDR2 SQIVND (reference sequence). The CDR3 here is CASSIVRNTGELFF. The CDR3 DNA sequence: TGTGCCAGTAGTATAGTCAGGAACACCGGGGAGCTGTTTTTT.

The gene calls are TRBV28 and TRBJ1-4; 7 bases line up with TRBD1. Trimming took 7 bases from V and 6 from J; bases not matched to a gene: 8. Germline assignment: CDR1 MDHEN and CDR2 SYDVKM. This CDR3 contains 14 residues. The CDR3 here is CASIKQGWDEKLFF. The CDR3 bases are TGTGCCAGCATTAAACAGGGGTGGGATGAAAAACTGTTTTTT.